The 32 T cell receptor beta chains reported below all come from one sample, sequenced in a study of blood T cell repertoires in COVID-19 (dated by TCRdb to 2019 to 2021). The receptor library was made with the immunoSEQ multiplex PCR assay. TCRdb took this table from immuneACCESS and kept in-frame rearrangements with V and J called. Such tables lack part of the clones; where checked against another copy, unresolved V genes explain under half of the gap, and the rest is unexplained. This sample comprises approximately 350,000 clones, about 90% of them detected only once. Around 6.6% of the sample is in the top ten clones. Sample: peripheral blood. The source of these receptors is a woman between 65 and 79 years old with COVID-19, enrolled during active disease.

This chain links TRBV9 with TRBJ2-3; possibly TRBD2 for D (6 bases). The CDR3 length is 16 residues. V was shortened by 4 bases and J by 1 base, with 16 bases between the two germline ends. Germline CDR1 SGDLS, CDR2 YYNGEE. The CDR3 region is CASSPSGGEGTDTQYF. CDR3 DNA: TGTGCCAGCAGCCCTTCCGGAGGGGAGGGCACAGATACGCAGTATTTT.

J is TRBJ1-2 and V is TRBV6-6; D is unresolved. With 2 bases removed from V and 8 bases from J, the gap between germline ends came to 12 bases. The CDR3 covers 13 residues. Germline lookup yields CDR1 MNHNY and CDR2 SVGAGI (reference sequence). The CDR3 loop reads CASSYDLTEGYTF. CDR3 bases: TGTGCCAGCAGTTACGACCTGACGGAGGGCTACACCTTC.

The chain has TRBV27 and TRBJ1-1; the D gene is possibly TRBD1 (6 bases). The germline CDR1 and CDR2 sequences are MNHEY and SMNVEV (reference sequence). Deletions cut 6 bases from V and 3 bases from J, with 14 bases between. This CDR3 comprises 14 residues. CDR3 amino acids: CASSPDRFYTEAFF. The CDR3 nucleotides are TGTGCCAGCAGCCCCGACAGGTTCTACACTGAAGCTTTCTTT.

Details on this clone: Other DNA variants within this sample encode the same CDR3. CDR3 sequence reads: CASSAQGSGNTIYF. The CDR3 bases are TGCGCCAGCAGCGCTCAGGGCTCTGGAAACACCATATATTTT. The chain couples TRBV5-1 to TRBJ1-3; TRBD1 is a possible D gene (5 bases). Germline V CDR1 and CDR2: SGHRS, YFSETQ. The CDR3 length is 14 residues. The V gene lost 4 bases and the J gene lost 0 bases, with 8 bases spanning the gap. Full variable domain (outside the CDR3, taken from reference TRBV5-1 and TRBJ1-3): KAGVTQTPRYLIKTRGQQVTLSCSPISGHRSVSWYQQTPGQGLQFLFEYFSETQRNKGNFPGRFSGRQFSNSRSEMNVSTLELGDSALYLCASSAQGSGNTIYFGEGSWLTVV.

The CDR3 spells CASSPPDSGYTF. DNA for the CDR3: TGTGCCAGCTCACCACCGGACTCTGGCTACACCTTC. The V gene is TRBV18, the J gene TRBJ1-2; D is ambiguous. V was pared by 0 bases and J by 7 bases, with 6 bases between. The length of the CDR3 is 12 residues. Germline V lookup: CDR1 KGHSH, CDR2 LQKENI.

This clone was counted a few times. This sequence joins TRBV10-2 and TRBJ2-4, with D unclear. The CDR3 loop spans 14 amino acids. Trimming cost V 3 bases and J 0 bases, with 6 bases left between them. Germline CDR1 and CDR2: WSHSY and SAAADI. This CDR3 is CASSESVAKNIQYF. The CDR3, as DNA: TGCGCCAGCAGTGAATCCGTAGCCAAAAACATTCAGTACTTC.

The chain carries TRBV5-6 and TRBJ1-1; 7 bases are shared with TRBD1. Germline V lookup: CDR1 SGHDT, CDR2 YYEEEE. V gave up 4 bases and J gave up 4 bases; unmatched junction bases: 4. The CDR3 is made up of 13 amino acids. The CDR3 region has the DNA TGTGCCAGCAGCCAAACAGGGGCCACTGAAGCTTTCTTT. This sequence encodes CASSQTGATEAFF. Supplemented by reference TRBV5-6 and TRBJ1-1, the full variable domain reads DAGVTQSPTHLIKTRGQQVTLRCSPKSGHDTVSWYQQALGQGPQFIFQYYEEEERQRGNFPDRFSGHQFPNYSSELNVNALLLGDSALYLCASSQTGATEAFFGQGTRLTVV.

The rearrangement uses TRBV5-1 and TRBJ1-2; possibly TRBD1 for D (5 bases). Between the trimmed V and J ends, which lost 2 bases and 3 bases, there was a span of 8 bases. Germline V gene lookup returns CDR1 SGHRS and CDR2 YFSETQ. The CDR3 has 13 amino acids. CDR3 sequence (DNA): TGCGCCAGCAGCTTTGGGGCAGACTATGGCTACACCTTC. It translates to CASSFGADYGYTF. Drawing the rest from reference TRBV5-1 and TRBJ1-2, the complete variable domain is KAGVTQTPRYLIKTRGQQVTLSCSPISGHRSVSWYQQTPGQGLQFLFEYFSETQRNKGNFPGRFSGRQFSNSRSEMNVSTLELGDSALYLCASSFGADYGYTFGSGTRLTVV.

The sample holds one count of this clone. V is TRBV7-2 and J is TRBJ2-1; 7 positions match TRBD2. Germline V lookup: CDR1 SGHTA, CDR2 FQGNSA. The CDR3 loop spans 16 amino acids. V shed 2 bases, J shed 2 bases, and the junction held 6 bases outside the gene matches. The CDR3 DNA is TGTGCCAGCAGCTTATTTGCGGGGGTTGCCTACAATGAGCAGTTCTTC. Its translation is CASSLFAGVAYNEQFF.

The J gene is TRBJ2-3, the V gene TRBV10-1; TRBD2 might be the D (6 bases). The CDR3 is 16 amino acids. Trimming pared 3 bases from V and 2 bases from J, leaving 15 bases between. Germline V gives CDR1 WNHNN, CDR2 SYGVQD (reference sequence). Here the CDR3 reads CASSELRGGLTDTQYF. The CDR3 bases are TGCGCCAGCAGTGAACTTCGGGGAGGCCTCACAGATACGCAGTATTTT.

CDR3 residues: CAISFRDSNTGELFF. The CDR3 DNA reads as TGTGCCATCAGTTTCCGGGACTCCAACACCGGGGAGCTGTTTTTT. The V gene is TRBV10-3, the J gene TRBJ2-2, with D maybe TRBD2 (6 bases). The CDR3 runs to 15 residues. CDR1 is ENHRY and CDR2 is SYGVKD in the germline V gene. V was pared by 5 bases and J by 2 bases, with 12 bases between.

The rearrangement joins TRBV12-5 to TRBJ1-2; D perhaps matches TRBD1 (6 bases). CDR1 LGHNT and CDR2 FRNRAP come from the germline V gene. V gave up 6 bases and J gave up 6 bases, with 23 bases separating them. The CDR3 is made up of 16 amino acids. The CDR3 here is CASGPNILATGDGYTF. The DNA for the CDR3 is TGTGCTAGTGGCCCAAATATACTTGCGACAGGAGATGGCTACACCTTC.

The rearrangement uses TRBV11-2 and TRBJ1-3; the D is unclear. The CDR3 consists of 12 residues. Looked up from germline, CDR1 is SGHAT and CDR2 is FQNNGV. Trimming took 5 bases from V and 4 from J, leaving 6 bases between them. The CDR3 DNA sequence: TGTGCCAGCAGCAAGACAGGAAACACCATATATTTT. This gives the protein CASSKTGNTIYF.

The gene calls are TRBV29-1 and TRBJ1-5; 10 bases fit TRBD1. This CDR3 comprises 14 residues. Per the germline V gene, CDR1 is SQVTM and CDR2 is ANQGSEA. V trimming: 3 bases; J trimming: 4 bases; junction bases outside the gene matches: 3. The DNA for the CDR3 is TGCAGCGTTGACTCGGGACAGGGGAATCAGCCCCAGCATTTT. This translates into CSVDSGQGNQPQHF.

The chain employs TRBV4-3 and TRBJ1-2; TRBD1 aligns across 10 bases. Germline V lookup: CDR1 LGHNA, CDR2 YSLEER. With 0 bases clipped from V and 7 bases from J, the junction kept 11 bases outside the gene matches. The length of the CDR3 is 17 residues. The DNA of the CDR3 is TGCGCCAGCAGCCAAGAGGTCATAGGACAGGGGGTTGTTGGCTACACCTTC. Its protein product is CASSQEVIGQGVVGYTF.

CDR3 loop: CSTRQGGNYGYTF. The CDR3 nucleotides read TGCAGCACCCGACAGGGGGGGAACTATGGCTACACCTTC. V and J are TRBV29-1 and TRBJ1-2; 9 nucleotides line up with TRBD1. Germline V gives CDR1 SQVTM, CDR2 ANQGSEA. V shed 8 bases and J 2 bases; nucleotides not matched to a gene: 6. There are 13 residues in the CDR3.

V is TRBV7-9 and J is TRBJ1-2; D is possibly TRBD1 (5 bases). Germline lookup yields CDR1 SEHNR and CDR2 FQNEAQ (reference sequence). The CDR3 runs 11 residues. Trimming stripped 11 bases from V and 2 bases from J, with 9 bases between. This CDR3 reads CAVGRNYGYTF. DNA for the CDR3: TGTGCCGTGGGGCGGAACTATGGCTACACCTTC. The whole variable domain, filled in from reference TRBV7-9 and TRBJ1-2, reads DTGVSQNPRHKITKRGQNVTFRCDPISEHNRLYWYRQTLGQGPEFLTYFQNEAQLEKSRLLSDRFSAERPKGSFSTLEIQRTEQGDSAMYLCAVGRNYGYTFGSGTRLTVV.

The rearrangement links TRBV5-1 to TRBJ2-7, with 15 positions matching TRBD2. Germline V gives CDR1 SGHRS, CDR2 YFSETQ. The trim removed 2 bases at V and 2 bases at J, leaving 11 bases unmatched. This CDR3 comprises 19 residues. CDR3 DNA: TGCGCCAGCAGCTTCCAACTGGGACTAGCGGGGGGAGGCCCCTACGAGCAGTACTTC. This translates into CASSFQLGLAGGGPYEQYF.

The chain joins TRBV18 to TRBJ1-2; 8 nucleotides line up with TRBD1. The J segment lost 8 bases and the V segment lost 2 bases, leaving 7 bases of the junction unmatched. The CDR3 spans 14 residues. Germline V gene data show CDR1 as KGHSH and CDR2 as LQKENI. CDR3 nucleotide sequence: TGTGCCAGCTCACCATCGACCAGGGGGCAAGGCTACACCTTC. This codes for CASSPSTRGQGYTF.

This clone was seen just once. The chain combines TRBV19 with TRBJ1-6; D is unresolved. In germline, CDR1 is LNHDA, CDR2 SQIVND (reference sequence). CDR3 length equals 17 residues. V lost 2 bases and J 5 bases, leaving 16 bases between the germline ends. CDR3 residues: CASSILGREENNSPLHF. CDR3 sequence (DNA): TGTGCCAGTAGTATATTAGGGAGGGAGGAAAATAATTCACCCCTCCACTTT.

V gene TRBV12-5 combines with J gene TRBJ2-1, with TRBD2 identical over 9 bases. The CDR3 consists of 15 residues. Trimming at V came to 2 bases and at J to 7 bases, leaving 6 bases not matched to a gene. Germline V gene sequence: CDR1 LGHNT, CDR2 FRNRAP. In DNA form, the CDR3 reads TGTGCTAGTGGTTTGAGCGGGGGGTATAAAAATGAGCAGTTCTTC. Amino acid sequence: CASGLSGGYKNEQFF.

CDR3 coding DNA: TGTGCCAGCAGTTTAGGAGCCCTCTATGGCTACACCTTC. Translating it yields CASSLGALYGYTF. This chain links TRBV28 with TRBJ1-2; D unresolved. V was pared by 2 bases and J by 4 bases, with 8 bases between. Germline V CDR1 and CDR2: MDHEN, SYDVKM. The CDR3 is 13 amino acids.

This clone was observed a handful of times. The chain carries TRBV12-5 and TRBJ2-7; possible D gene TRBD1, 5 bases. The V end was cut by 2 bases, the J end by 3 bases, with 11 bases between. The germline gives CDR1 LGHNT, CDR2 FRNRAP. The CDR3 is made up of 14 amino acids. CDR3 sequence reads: CASGLWGTVYEQYF. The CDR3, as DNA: TGTGCTAGTGGTTTGTGGGGCACGGTCTACGAGCAGTACTTC. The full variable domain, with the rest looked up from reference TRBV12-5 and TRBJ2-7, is DARVTQTPRHKVTEMGQEVTMRCQPILGHNTVFWYRQTMMQGLELLAYFRNRAPLDDSGMPKDRFSAEMPDATLATLKIQPSEPRDSAVYFCASGLWGTVYEQYFGPGTRLTVT.

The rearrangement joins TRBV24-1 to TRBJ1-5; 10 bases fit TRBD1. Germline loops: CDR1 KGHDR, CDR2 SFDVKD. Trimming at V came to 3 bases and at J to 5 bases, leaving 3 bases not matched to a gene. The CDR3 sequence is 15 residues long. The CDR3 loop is CATSDRDRGDQPQHF. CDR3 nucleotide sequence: TGTGCCACCAGTGATAGGGACAGGGGTGATCAGCCCCAGCATTTT.

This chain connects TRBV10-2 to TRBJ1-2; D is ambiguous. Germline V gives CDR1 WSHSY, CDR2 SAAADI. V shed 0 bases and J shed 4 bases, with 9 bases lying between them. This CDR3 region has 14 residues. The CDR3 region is CASSESSYSYGYTF. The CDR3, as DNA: TGCGCCAGCAGTGAGTCCTCTTACTCCTATGGCTACACCTTC.

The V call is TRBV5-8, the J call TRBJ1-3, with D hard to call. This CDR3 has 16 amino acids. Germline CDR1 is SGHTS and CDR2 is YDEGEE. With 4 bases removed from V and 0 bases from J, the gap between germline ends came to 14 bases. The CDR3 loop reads CASSLPGGLSGNTIYF. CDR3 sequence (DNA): TGTGCCAGCAGCCTACCTGGAGGCCTCTCTGGAAACACCATATATTTT.

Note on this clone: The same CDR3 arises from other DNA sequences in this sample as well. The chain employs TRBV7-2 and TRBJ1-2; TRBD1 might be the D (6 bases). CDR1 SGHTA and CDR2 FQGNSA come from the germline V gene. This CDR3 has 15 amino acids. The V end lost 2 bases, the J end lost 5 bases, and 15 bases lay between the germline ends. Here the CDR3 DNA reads TGTGCCAGCAGCTTAAATGGGGGGGCCGGGTATGGCTACACCTTC. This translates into CASSLNGGAGYGYTF.

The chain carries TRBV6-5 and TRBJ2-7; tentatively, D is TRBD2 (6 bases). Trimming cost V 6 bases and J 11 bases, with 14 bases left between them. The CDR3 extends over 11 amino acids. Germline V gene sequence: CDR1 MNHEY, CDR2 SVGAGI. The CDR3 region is CASSYGGEEYF. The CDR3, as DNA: TGTGCCAGCAGCTACGGAGGGGAGGAGTACTTC.

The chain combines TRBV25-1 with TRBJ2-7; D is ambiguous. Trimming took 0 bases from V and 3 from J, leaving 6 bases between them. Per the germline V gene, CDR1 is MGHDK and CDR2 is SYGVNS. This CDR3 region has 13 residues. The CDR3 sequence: CASSEYVSYEQYF. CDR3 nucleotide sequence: TGTGCCAGCAGTGAATATGTCAGCTACGAGCAGTACTTC.

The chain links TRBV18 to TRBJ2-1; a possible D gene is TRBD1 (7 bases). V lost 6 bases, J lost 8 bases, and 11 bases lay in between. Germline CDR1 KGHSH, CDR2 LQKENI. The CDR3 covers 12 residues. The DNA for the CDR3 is TGTGCCAGCTCGCCCAGGGGGGATGAGCAGTTCTTC. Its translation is CASSPRGDEQFF. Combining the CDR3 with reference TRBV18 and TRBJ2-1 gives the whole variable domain NAGVMQNPRHLVRRRGQEARLRCSPMKGHSHVYWYRQLPEEGLKFMVYLQKENIIDESGMPKERFSAEFPKEGPSILRIQQVVRGDSAAYFCASSPRGDEQFFGPGTRLTVL.

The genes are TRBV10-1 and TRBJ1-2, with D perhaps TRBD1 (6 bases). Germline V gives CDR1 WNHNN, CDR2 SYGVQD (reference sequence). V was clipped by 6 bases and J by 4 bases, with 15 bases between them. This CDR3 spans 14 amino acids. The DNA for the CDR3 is TGCGCCAGCAGGGATCGACAGGAGCTCTATGGCTACACCTTC. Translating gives CASRDRQELYGYTF.

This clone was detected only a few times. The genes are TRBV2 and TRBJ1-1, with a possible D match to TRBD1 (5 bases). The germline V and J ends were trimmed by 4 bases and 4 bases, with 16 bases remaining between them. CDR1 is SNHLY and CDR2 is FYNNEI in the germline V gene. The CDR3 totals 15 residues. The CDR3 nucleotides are TGTGCCAGCAGTGCGGATGGGGGAGGCGGCACTGAAGCTTTCTTT. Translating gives CASSADGGGGTEAFF.